These 21 T cell receptor beta chains share one sample of origin, sequenced in a study of shared clonotypes between healthy human individuals. The repertoire was sequenced with immunoSEQ multiplex PCR; TCRdb's copy has only in-frame clones and lacks some. The sample records roughly 380,000 clones, 96% being singletons. Sequencing was performed on memory CD8+ T cells sorted from blood. The subset: CD45RO+ cells pooled with CCR7-negative TemRA cells. The receptors stem from a man aged 30 to 45 in good health.

The CDR3 bases are TGTGCCAGCAGCTTGCCCCAGACAGATACGCAGTATTTT. Protein sequence: CASSLPQTDTQYF. This chain uses TRBV5-4 with TRBJ2-3; D uncertain. The germline CDR1 and CDR2 sequences are SGHNT and YYREEE (reference sequence). The CDR3 totals 13 residues. The V and J ends lost 1 base and 3 bases respectively, with 6 bases between them. The full variable domain, rest sourced from reference TRBV5-4 and TRBJ2-3, is ETGVTQSPTHLIKTRGQQVTLRCSSQSGHNTVSWYQQALGQGPQFIFQYYREEENGRGNFPPRFSGLQFPNYSSELNVNALELDDSALYLCASSLPQTDTQYFGPGTRLTVL.

In nucleotides, the CDR3 is TGTGCCTGGAGTCGGGTGTACGAGCAGTACTTC. This sequence encodes CAWSRVYEQYF. The rearrangement uses TRBV30 and TRBJ2-7; no definite D call. Germline loops: CDR1 GTSNPN, CDR2 SVGIG (reference sequence). The V end lost 2 bases, the J end lost 4 bases, and 6 bases lay between the germline ends. The CDR3 extends over 11 amino acids.

The chain carries TRBV11-1 and TRBJ1-2; 7 nucleotides match TRBD1. With 5 bases clipped from V and 3 bases from J, the junction kept 6 bases outside the gene matches. The CDR3 is made up of 14 amino acids. In germline, CDR1 is SGHAT, CDR2 FQDESV (reference sequence). The DNA for the CDR3 is TGTGCCAGCAGCCCGACAGGGAGGGACTATGGCTACACCTTC. Protein: CASSPTGRDYGYTF.

The chain has TRBV11-2 and TRBJ1-4, with D perhaps matching TRBD1 (5 bases). The ends were cut back, 0 bases at V and 6 bases at J, with 14 bases in the middle. The CDR3 is 16 residues long. CDR1 SGHAT and CDR2 FQNNGV come from the germline V gene. CDR3 residues: CASSLDVRVGYEKLFF. DNA for the CDR3: TGTGCCAGCAGCTTAGATGTCAGGGTGGGTTATGAAAAACTGTTTTTT.

J is TRBJ1-5 and V is TRBV6-5, with unresolved D. The CDR3 totals 14 residues. Germline values: CDR1 MNHEY, CDR2 SVGAGI. Trimming removed 0 bases from V and 1 base from J, with 4 bases in between. The DNA of the CDR3 is TGTGCCAGCAGTTACTCGAACAGCAATCAGCCCCAGCATTTT. Its translation: CASSYSNSNQPQHF.

The chain uses TRBV30 and TRBJ2-3; D is unclear. CDR1 GTSNPN and CDR2 SVGIG come from the germline V gene (reference sequence). Deletions cut 0 bases from V and 0 bases from J, with 19 bases between. CDR3 size: 18 residues. The CDR3 bases are TGTGCCTGGAGTGTATCTATTATAAGCTCCTGGAGCACAGATACGCAGTATTTT. As protein: CAWSVSIISSWSTDTQYF.

This clone was seen a handful of times. The chain is built from TRBV4-1 and TRBJ1-3, with D possibly being TRBD1 (5 bases). The V end was cut by 4 bases, the J end by 0 bases, with 10 bases between. From germline, CDR1 is MGHRA and CDR2 YSYEKL. The CDR3 is 15 amino acids. In DNA, the CDR3 is TGCGCCAGCAGCCGAGCAGGGAGCTCTGGAAACACCATATATTTT. It yields the protein CASSRAGSSGNTIYF.

The chain couples TRBV9 to TRBJ2-3; 8 bases map to TRBD2. Trimming removed 6 bases from V and 1 base from J; junction bases left unmatched: 4. The CDR3 sequence is 14 residues long. The germline gives CDR1 SGDLS, CDR2 YYNGEE. In DNA form, the CDR3 reads TGTGCCAGCAAGGAACTAGCGGGCACAGATACGCAGTATTTT. Translating it yields CASKELAGTDTQYF. The full variable domain, its missing parts supplied by reference TRBV9 and TRBJ2-3, is DSGVTQTPKHLITATGQRVTLRCSPRSGDLSVYWYQQSLDQGLQFLIQYYNGEERAKGNILERFSAQQFPDLHSELNLSSLELGDSALYFCASKELAGTDTQYFGPGTRLTVL.

The chain combines TRBV9 with TRBJ2-5; D may be TRBD1 (6 bases). There are 15 residues in the CDR3. CDR1 and CDR2 from the germline V gene are SGDLS and YYNGEE. The V end was cut by 0 bases, the J end by 5 bases, with 14 bases between. The CDR3 coding sequence is TGTGCCAGCAGCGTAGGAACAGGGTTTTGGGAGACCCAGTACTTC. This translates into CASSVGTGFWETQYF.

This sequence joins TRBV9 and TRBJ2-1; 15 nucleotides agree with TRBD2. Germline CDR1 is SGDLS and CDR2 is YYNGEE. With 0 bases clipped from V and 12 bases from J, the junction kept 7 bases outside the gene matches. The length of the CDR3 is 16 residues. The CDR3 bases are TGTGCCAGCAGCGTAGGAGGACTAGCGGGAGGGCAGTGGCAGTTCTTC. Amino acid sequence: CASSVGGLAGGQWQFF. The full variable domain, rest sourced from reference TRBV9 and TRBJ2-1, is DSGVTQTPKHLITATGQRVTLRCSPRSGDLSVYWYQQSLDQGLQFLIQYYNGEERAKGNILERFSAQQFPDLHSELNLSSLELGDSALYFCASSVGGLAGGQWQFFGPGTRLTVL.

V and J are TRBV10-2 and TRBJ2-1, with D possibly being TRBD1 or TRBD2 (5 bases each). The ends were cut back, 8 bases at V and 6 bases at J, with 17 bases in the middle. The germline CDR1 and CDR2 sequences are WSHSY and SAAADI. The CDR3 extends over 14 amino acids. This chain's CDR3 is CASLARDASNEQFF. The CDR3 DNA sequence: TGCGCCAGCTTAGCCCGGGACGCCTCCAATGAGCAGTTCTTC.

The V and J genes are TRBV19 and TRBJ2-5; 10 bases agree with TRBD2. Germline loops: CDR1 LNHDA, CDR2 SQIVND (reference sequence). J lost 5 bases, V lost 5 bases, and 11 bases had no gene match. This CDR3 is 16 amino acids long. CDR3 DNA: TGTGCCAGTAGTCCCCTAACTAGCGGGATCCCGGAGACCCAGTACTTC. Its translation: CASSPLTSGIPETQYF.

As for this clone: Since the CDR3 does not end with the conserved phenylalanine or tryptophan, this likely comes from a read error. This chain connects TRBV9 to TRBJ1-2; 8 bases fit TRBD1. Trimming took 0 bases from V and 2 from J; bases not matched to a gene: 9. Germline V lookup: CDR1 SGDLS, CDR2 YYNGEE. CDR3 length: 17 residues. CDR3 bases: TGTGCCAGCAGCGTAGGGCGGGGACAGGTCTCCAACTATGGCTACACCCTC. Encoded protein: CASSVGRGQVSNYGYTL.

Only one count was recorded for this clone. The germline gene is not matched at one end of the junction; a read error may be the cause. This rearrangement joins TRBV28 to TRBJ1-1, with TRBD1 as a possible D gene (6 bases). Germline CDR1 MDHEN, CDR2 SYDVKM. The CDR3 consists of 14 residues. CDR3 in DNA: TGTGCCAGCAGCCGCTGGAGGGGGAACGCTGAAGCTTTCTTT. This encodes CASSRWRGNAEAFF.

This chain joins TRBV6-4 and TRBJ2-7, with 10 bases aligning to TRBD2. V shed 7 bases, J shed 1 base, and the junction held 7 bases outside the gene matches. Per germline, CDR1 MRHNA and CDR2 SNTAGT. CDR3 length: 15 residues. The CDR3 nucleotides are TGTGCCAGCACTCGTCTAGCGGGAGAATCCTACGAGCAGTACTTC. This encodes CASTRLAGESYEQYF.

The chain carries TRBV28 and TRBJ2-7; weak D call: TRBD2 (5 bases). The V gene lost 3 bases and the J gene lost 3 bases, with 6 bases spanning the gap. CDR3 length equals 12 residues. Germline CDR1 is MDHEN and CDR2 is SYDVKM. CDR3 loop: CASSLEVYEQYF. DNA of the CDR3: TGTGCCAGCAGTTTGGAGGTCTACGAGCAGTACTTC. Variable domain in full (rest from reference TRBV28 and TRBJ2-7): DVKVTQSSRYLVKRTGEKVFLECVQDMDHENMFWYRQDPGLGLRLIYFSYDVKMKEKGDIPEGYSVSREKKERFSLILESASTNQTSMYLCASSLEVYEQYFGPGTRLTVT.

The chain employs TRBV28 and TRBJ2-2; D is possibly TRBD1 (5 bases). This CDR3 has 14 amino acids. Germline V gene sequence: CDR1 MDHEN, CDR2 SYDVKM. V was clipped by 0 bases and J by 3 bases, with 5 bases between them. The CDR3, as DNA: TGTGCCAGCAGTTTATGGACAGACACCGGGGAGCTGTTTTTT. The encoded protein is CASSLWTDTGELFF.

The V and J genes are TRBV28 and TRBJ1-2; the match to TRBD1 covers 12 bases. The J segment lost 8 bases and the V segment lost 6 bases, leaving 7 bases of the junction unmatched. Germline assignment: CDR1 MDHEN and CDR2 SYDVKM. The CDR3 consists of 14 residues. The CDR3 reads CASSWGQGAGGYTF. CDR3 nucleotide sequence: TGTGCCAGCAGCTGGGGACAGGGGGCAGGGGGCTACACCTTC.

V is TRBV15 and J is TRBJ2-1; 7 bases agree with TRBD2. V was pared by 3 bases and J by 6 bases, with 11 bases of the junction left unmatched. This CDR3 spans 16 amino acids. The germline CDR1 and CDR2 sequences are LNHNV and YYDKDF (reference sequence). As DNA, the CDR3 is TGTGCCACCAGCAGCCCCCGGCGGGAGCTGTTCAATGAGCAGTTCTTC. This encodes CATSSPRRELFNEQFF.

V and J are TRBV29-1 and TRBJ2-1, with 7 bases fitting TRBD1. J gave up 0 bases and V 0 bases, and 8 bases lay outside the gene matches. The CDR3 runs 17 residues. Per germline, CDR1 SQVTM and CDR2 ANQGSEA. CDR3: CSVEDQETGSSYNEQFF. The CDR3 coding sequence is TGCAGCGTTGAAGATCAGGAGACAGGGAGCTCCTACAATGAGCAGTTCTTC.

V is TRBV25-1 and J is TRBJ2-1; a possible D gene is TRBD2 (5 bases). V lost 1 base to trimming and J lost 7 bases, with 17 bases between them. This CDR3 is 16 amino acids long. Germline assignment: CDR1 MGHDK and CDR2 SYGVNS. The CDR3 DNA sequence: TGTGCCAGCAGTGAATCTCCCAGCGGTCTTTTTAATGAGCAGTTCTTC. Encoded protein: CASSESPSGLFNEQFF.